This entry describes one TCR beta chain. This sample stems from a study of blood T cell repertoires in COVID-19. Original processing methods: Estimation of nucleated cell counts was performed using reference gene primer amplification. Clones were sequenced by immunoSEQ multiplex PCR, and TCRdb holds only the in-frame ones, with some missing. The V and J calls and the clone size are those of that table, but D and trimming were determined from the DNA. The sample yields a few hundred thousand clones, approximately 87% seen once. Sequencing was done on a sample of PBMCs or T cells enriched from blood (not recorded which). The source is a woman aged 40-49 years who had recovered from COVID-19.

The CDR3 protein is CASSLTGGPSLHSGANVLTF. The CDR3 region has the DNA TGTGCCAGCAGTCTTACAGGGGGCCCCTCCCTCCATTCCGGGGCCAACGTCCTGACTTTC. The chain links TRBV27 to TRBJ2-6; 9 nucleotides match TRBD1. CDR1 is MNHEY and CDR2 is SMNVEV in the germline V gene (reference sequence). The CDR3 runs 20 residues. With 5 bases clipped from V and 4 bases from J, the junction kept 18 bases outside the gene matches. Based on the CDR3 plus reference TRBV27 and TRBJ2-6, the full variable domain is EAQVTQNPRYLITVTGKKLTVTCSQNMNHEYMSWYRQDPGLGLRQIYYSMNVEVTDKGDVPEGYKVSRKEKRNFPLILESPSPNQTSLYFCASSLTGGPSLHSGANVLTFGAGSRLTVL.